The 22 T cell receptor beta chains below come from one sample, sequenced in a study of T cell changes during pregnancy in multiple sclerosis. The table came from immunoSEQ multiplex PCR; TCRdb's copy has only in-frame clones and leaves some out. The data contain 25,000 to 35,000 clones, around 89% of them singletons. This specimen was CD4+ T cells from peripheral blood mononuclear cells, taken in the third trimester of pregnancy. The receptors come from a female donor in good health, enrolled as a control in a pregnancy study.

This rearrangement joins TRBV5-6 to TRBJ2-5; 8 nucleotides match TRBD2. V lost 3 bases to trimming and J lost 0 bases; unmatched junction nucleotides: 4. The CDR3 has 15 residues. Germline V gene data show CDR1 as SGHDT and CDR2 as YYEEEE. The CDR3 loop reads CASSWGGGYQETQYF. In nucleotides, the CDR3 is TGTGCCAGCAGCTGGGGCGGGGGGTACCAAGAGACCCAGTACTTC.

The chain links TRBV14 to TRBJ2-4; TRBD2 might be the D (5 bases). V was cut by 2 bases and J by 0 bases, with 14 bases left in between. This CDR3 is built from 17 residues. Germline V gene data show CDR1 as SGHDN and CDR2 as FVKESK. CDR3 nucleotides: TGTGCCAGCAGCCAAACGCGAGGGTCTCCAGCCAAAAACATTCAGTACTTC. This translates into CASSQTRGSPAKNIQYF.

The CDR3, as DNA: TGTGCCTGGAGGGCGGCTCTGGCCGGGGAGCTGTTTTTT. The encoded protein is CAWRAALAGELFF. The chain couples TRBV30 to TRBJ2-2; D unresolved. This CDR3 contains 13 residues. The V gene's germline CDR1 is GTSNPN and CDR2 SVGIG (reference sequence). Trimming removed 3 bases from V and 6 bases from J, with 11 bases in between.

The V call is TRBV14, the J call TRBJ2-7, with a possible D match to TRBD2 (7 bases). The V end lost 4 bases, the J end lost 7 bases, and 14 bases lay between the germline ends. This CDR3 region has 13 residues. From germline, CDR1 is SGHDN and CDR2 FVKESK. The CDR3 loop is CASSPRGAGEQYF. The CDR3 region has the DNA TGTGCCAGCAGCCCCAGGGGAGCGGGGGAGCAGTACTTC.

CDR3 in amino acids: CASSSIRGAEAFF. In nucleotides, the CDR3 is TGTGCCAGCAGCTCCATCAGGGGTGCTGAAGCTTTCTTT. The V and J genes are TRBV7-9 and TRBJ1-1; a weak D match, TRBD1 (6 bases). V lost 4 bases to trimming and J lost 6 bases, with 12 bases between them. The V gene's germline CDR1 is SEHNR and CDR2 FQNEAQ (reference sequence). CDR3 size: 13 residues.

V gene TRBV7-2 combines with J gene TRBJ2-1, with D hard to call. Trimming shortened V by 6 bases and J by 0 bases, and 12 bases separated the two germline ends. This CDR3 region has 15 residues. In germline, CDR1 is SGHTA, CDR2 FQGNSA. The CDR3 reads CASSFSPLSYNEQFF. The CDR3 nucleotides are TGTGCCAGCAGTTTTAGCCCCCTCTCCTACAATGAGCAGTTCTTC.

Sample share makes this clone medium-sized. V gene TRBV25-1 combines with J gene TRBJ1-5; D is perhaps TRBD1 (6 bases). The CDR3 runs to 15 residues. The V end was cut by 4 bases, the J end by 4 bases, with 14 bases between. Germline CDR1 MGHDK, CDR2 SYGVNS. CDR3 protein: CASSGGGAGNQPQHF. CDR3 sequence (DNA): TGTGCCAGCAGTGGCGGGGGGGCAGGGAATCAGCCCCAGCATTTT.

The gene calls are TRBV6-5 and TRBJ1-2; TRBD1 matches at 9 bases. Germline V gives CDR1 MNHEY, CDR2 SVGAGI. This CDR3 has 13 amino acids. V shed 6 bases, J shed 6 bases, and the junction held 5 bases outside the gene matches. The CDR3 DNA sequence: TGTGCCAGCAGAACCGGGACAGGGCATGGCTACACCTTC. This sequence encodes CASRTGTGHGYTF.

The chain joins TRBV4-3 to TRBJ2-5; 7 bases fit TRBD2. The CDR3 spans 16 residues. Germline CDR1 LGHNA, CDR2 YSLEER. V lost 1 base to trimming and J lost 1 base; unmatched junction nucleotides: 6. Here the CDR3 reads CASSQASGRAQETQYF. DNA of the CDR3: TGCGCCAGCAGCCAAGCGTCAGGGAGGGCCCAAGAGACCCAGTACTTC.

The rearrangement joins TRBV27 to TRBJ1-5, with 9 bases fitting TRBD1. The length of the CDR3 is 14 residues. The germline V gene encodes CDR1 MNHEY and CDR2 SMNVEV (reference sequence). After removal of 6 bases from V and 6 bases from J, the junction contained 6 bases not matched to a gene. The CDR3 loop is CASSRQGVTQPQHF. In nucleotides, the CDR3 is TGTGCCAGCAGCCGACAGGGGGTTACTCAGCCCCAGCATTTT.

The chain recombines TRBV28 with TRBJ1-4; the match to TRBD1 covers 7 bases. Germline V gene lookup returns CDR1 MDHEN and CDR2 SYDVKM. J gave up 6 bases and V 6 bases, and 10 bases lay outside the gene matches. This CDR3 has 15 residues. The CDR3 protein is CASSVVAGGDEKLFF. The CDR3 nucleotides are TGTGCCAGCAGCGTCGTGGCAGGGGGAGATGAAAAACTGTTTTTT. Looking up the rest from reference TRBV28 and TRBJ1-4 gives the full variable domain: DVKVTQSSRYLVKRTGEKVFLECVQDMDHENMFWYRQDPGLGLRLIYFSYDVKMKEKGDIPEGYSVSREKKERFSLILESASTNQTSMYLCASSVVAGGDEKLFFGSGTQLSVL.

The chain employs TRBV2 and TRBJ1-2, with D possibly being TRBD1 (6 bases). Trimming stripped 3 bases from V and 6 bases from J, with 11 bases between. CDR3 length equals 13 residues. In germline, CDR1 is SNHLY, CDR2 FYNNEI. DNA for the CDR3: TGTGCCAGCAGTGATGCAGGGGCGAATGGCTACACCTTC. This encodes CASSDAGANGYTF.

The chain combines TRBV5-1 with TRBJ2-5, with 8 positions matching TRBD1. The CDR3 has 15 amino acids. Germline V lookup: CDR1 SGHRS, CDR2 YFSETQ. V lost 1 base and J lost 2; bases outside the gene matches: 4. CDR3 protein: CASSLPQGAQETQYF. CDR3 nucleotides: TGCGCCAGCAGCTTGCCCCAGGGGGCTCAAGAGACCCAGTACTTC.

V usage is TRBV7-2 and J usage is TRBJ1-1; D unresolved. The germline CDR1 and CDR2 sequences are SGHTA and FQGNSA. CDR3 length: 13 amino acids. V lost 5 bases, J lost 7 bases, and 14 bases lay in between. CDR3 sequence: CASSPRVSHEAFF. In DNA, the CDR3 is TGTGCCAGCAGCCCCCGCGTGTCCCATGAAGCTTTCTTT.

V gene TRBV27 combines with J gene TRBJ1-5; unclear D gene. The CDR3 is made up of 13 amino acids. Trimming shortened V by 6 bases and J by 3 bases, and 9 bases separated the two germline ends. CDR1 and CDR2 (germline): MNHEY, SMNVEV (reference sequence). The CDR3 nucleotides are TGTGCCAGCAGCCGTGTTTTCAATCAGCCCCAGCATTTT. This translates into CASSRVFNQPQHF.

The chain joins TRBV30 to TRBJ1-4; D is undetermined. The germline V and J ends were trimmed by 3 bases and 0 bases, with 8 bases remaining between them. The germline V gene encodes CDR1 GTSNPN and CDR2 SVGIG (reference sequence). The CDR3 has 14 amino acids. The CDR3 region has the DNA TGTGCCTGGAGGGACTCTGCAACTAATGAAAAACTGTTTTTT. Translation gives CAWRDSATNEKLFF.

The chain links TRBV4-2 to TRBJ2-7; D unclear. This CDR3 is 13 amino acids long. V was clipped by 0 bases and J by 6 bases, with 9 bases between them. From germline, CDR1 is LGHNA and CDR2 YNFKEQ. CDR3 DNA: TGTGCCAGCAGCCAAGATTATTTTCGCGAGCAGTACTTC. The encoded protein is CASSQDYFREQYF.

The chain recombines TRBV27 with TRBJ1-2; possible D gene TRBD1, 6 bases. The CDR3 length is 14 residues. CDR1 MNHEY and CDR2 SMNVEV come from the germline V gene (reference sequence). Trimming left V 3 bases short and J 7 bases short, with 15 bases between. CDR3 residues: CASSFVQGHGGYTF. The CDR3 region has the DNA TGTGCCAGCAGTTTTGTACAGGGTCATGGTGGCTACACCTTC.

This chain uses TRBV6-5 with TRBJ1-2; tentative D call: TRBD1 (6 bases). Germline V gene lookup returns CDR1 MNHEY and CDR2 SVGAGI. The V and J ends lost 6 bases and 5 bases respectively, with 13 bases between them. This CDR3 region has 13 residues. The CDR3 loop reads CASSLGQRYGYTF. The CDR3 bases are TGTGCCAGCAGCCTGGGACAACGGTATGGCTACACCTTC.

CDR3 in amino acids: CASRESGGWAEAFF. CDR3 nucleotides: TGTGCCAGCAGAGAATCGGGAGGGTGGGCTGAAGCTTTCTTT. The chain uses TRBV27 and TRBJ1-1; D gene unclear. The CDR3 consists of 14 residues. Germline assignment: CDR1 MNHEY and CDR2 SMNVEV (reference sequence). Trimming pared 6 bases from V and 6 bases from J, leaving 17 bases between.

J is TRBJ2-5 and V is TRBV19, with D possibly TRBD1 on 7 matching bases. The CDR3 has 15 amino acids. Germline loops: CDR1 LNHDA, CDR2 SQIVND (reference sequence). Trimming left V 3 bases short and J 0 bases short, with 11 bases between. As DNA, the CDR3 is TGTGCCAGTAGTATCAGGGGGGAGTACCAAGAGACCCAGTACTTC. This sequence encodes CASSIRGEYQETQYF. Full variable domain (outside the CDR3, taken from reference TRBV19 and TRBJ2-5): DGGITQSPKYLFRKEGQNVTLSCEQNLNHDAMYWYRQDPGQGLRLIYYSQIVNDFQKGDIAEGYSVSREKKESFPLTVTSAQKNPTAFYLCASSIRGEYQETQYFGPGTRLLVL.

The chain is built from TRBV18 and TRBJ1-2, with TRBD1 identical over 10 bases. Germline V gene data show CDR1 as KGHSH and CDR2 as LQKENI. Trimming cost V 4 bases and J 4 bases; bases outside gene matches: 3. The CDR3 loop spans 14 amino acids. CDR3 residues: CASSRDRGAYGYTF. The CDR3 DNA follows: TGTGCCAGCTCACGGGACAGGGGCGCCTATGGCTACACCTTC.